This T cell receptor beta chain stems from a study of T cells expressing NK-cell markers. Study overall: Investigators obtained TCR beta repertoires from sorted CD3+CD56+NKG2C+, CD3+CD56+NKG2C- and CD3+CD56-NKG2C+ T cells. Sequenced donors, eight in total, included seven who were HCMV-seropositive and one who was seronegative.

A word on this clonotype: Its target is not known.

Germline V gives CDR1 DFQATT, CDR2 SNEGSKA (reference sequence). CDR3 length equals 19 residues. Study-wide results and limits: In several donors, dominant clonotypes made up about 28.3-65% of CD3+CD56-NKG2C+ cells.

TCRdb reprocessed the 5' RACE reads and keeps a single row for each CDR3 protein, giving no DNA. This table holds 500,000 or so distinct CDR3 sequences. The chain couples TRBV20-1 to TRBJ2-1; there is no DNA to check the TCRdb D call of TRBD2. The specimen sequenced was blood T cells: a sorted CD56 or NKG2C T cell subset, CD4+ or CD8+ T cells, or bulk PBMC T cells (not recorded which). The sequence was collected from a man aged 18 to 30 in good health. CDR3: CSARGFRTSGLSSYNEQFF.